This is a list of T cell receptor beta chains from one sample in a study of technical replicates of blood from a handful of donors. Measured with immunoSEQ multiplex PCR; TCRdb has only the in-frame clones, and not every one. The sample carries 74,000 or so clones, about 96% recorded once. The sequenced material came from T cells isolated from PBMCs. The origin of the receptors is a human donor in good health. CDR3s leave out the opening cysteine and the closing phenylalanine or tryptophan. Size is stated for part of the rows, as once, few or many counts, or as a class when the clone is expanded.

len,abundance,v_gene,j_gene,CDR3aa
12,once,TRBV6-5,TRBJ1-1,ASSPTAGNTEAF
13,once,TRBV29-1,TRBJ2-5,SVVKKGQGSETQY
16,-,TRBV27,TRBJ2-1,ASSLRARQGGVYNEQF
12,-,TRBV10-3,TRBJ2-1,AISEFSSYNEQF
15,-,TRBV15,TRBJ1-6,ATSGGQGGIRNSPLH
13,once,TRBV6-1,TRBJ1-4,ASSDGGRFNEKLF
14,-,TRBV7-8,TRBJ1-5,ASSSPRDRPNQPQH
13,-,TRBV6-1,TRBJ2-1,ASRDRDRSYNEQF
12,once,TRBV5-1,TRBJ1-1,ASSLTATGTEAF
13,-,TRBV5-4,TRBJ1-1,ASSDPGTGDTEAF
10,-,TRBV21-1,TRBJ2-7,ASSKATYEQY
11,-,TRBV5-4,TRBJ1-1,ASSLDLEMEAF
11,-,TRBV5-1,TRBJ1-1,ASSLARNTEAF
13,once,TRBV29-1,TRBJ2-3,SVVSSGGFTDTQY
12,-,TRBV27,TRBJ2-7,ASQDRGLSYEQY
13,-,TRBV28,TRBJ1-2,ASSLSLGLNYGYT
19,-,TRBV7-6,TRBJ2-2,ASSSSPRTSGPDGYTGELF
12,-,TRBV6-5,TRBJ2-5,ASSSGLPFLTQY
14,-,TRBV6-4,TRBJ2-1,ASSDSSLAGGTEQF
13,-,TRBV9,TRBJ2-1,ASSILAGDFHEQF
15,-,TRBV4-2,TRBJ2-7,ASSQDGTGIGAYEQY
11,-,TRBV2,TRBJ1-2,ASPEGESYGYT
13,-,TRBV5-4,TRBJ1-2,ASSPTPQGDYGYT
8,-,TRBV6-5,TRBJ2-7,ASNRYEQY
14,-,TRBV30,TRBJ1-4,AWSERGQGASEKLF
12,-,TRBV7-9,TRBJ1-2,ASSLEIQGYGYT
11,-,TRBV7-9,TRBJ1-6,ASSPEGNSPLH
14,-,TRBV7-7,TRBJ2-1,ASSLTTSRVGNEQF
11,-,TRBV11-3,TRBJ2-2,ASSVSMVGELF
12,-,TRBV7-9,TRBJ2-7,ASSLGGKAYEQY
11,-,TRBV27,TRBJ2-1,ASTRTSLNEQF
14,-,TRBV2,TRBJ1-2,ASIPSNSQGGQGYT
13,-,TRBV10-3,TRBJ2-1,ATLAAGGPYNEQF
14,-,TRBV7-9,TRBJ2-1,ASSLEWDFYYNEQF
12,-,TRBV4-1,TRBJ1-1,ASSDRGGNTEAF
13,once,TRBV9,TRBJ2-1,ASSVELPRVNEQF
14,-,TRBV19,TRBJ2-1,ASSIRIAGSYNEQF
15,-,TRBV4-1,TRBJ2-7,ASSQNDLAGGSYEQY
11,once,TRBV6-4,TRBJ1-2,ASSDRDREGYT
15,-,TRBV7-9,TRBJ1-1,ASSLDVAPQGNTEAF
12,-,TRBV7-9,TRBJ2-7,ASSLPVSSYEQY
10,-,TRBV5-5,TRBJ2-4,ASSSHRDRPY
15,once,TRBV4-1,TRBJ2-7,ASSRMTGTSVADEQY
13,-,TRBV7-9,TRBJ1-5,ASSQTGTSNQPQH
12,-,TRBV29-1,TRBJ2-7,SVAPNAVIDEQY
8,-,TRBV6-1,TRBJ2-7,ASLQGEQY
13,-,TRBV7-9,TRBJ2-1,ASSSAGLAGSEQF
13,-,TRBV5-1,TRBJ2-7,ASSLVQGLAYEQY
13,-,TRBV6-5,TRBJ1-6,ASSYRDRGDSPLH